This T cell receptor beta chain was identified in a study of cytomegalovirus exposure and HLA in healthy donors. PCR primers comprised 60 Vbeta and 13 Jbeta primers. Libraries were prepared by immunoSEQ multiplex PCR; TCRdb keeps only in-frame clonotypes and omits some of them. Of about 56,000 clones listed, about 80% are singletons. The CDR3 extends over 15 amino acids. Unmatched junction bases numbered 9, after V lost 8 bases and J lost 4 bases. Germline V gene sequence: CDR1 MDHEN, CDR2 SYDVKM. Sample: PBMCs. The chain joins TRBV28 to TRBJ1-1, with 11 bases that match TRBD1. The receptor comes from a man aged 35 to 55 in good health and CMV-seronegative. This CDR3 reads CASGWTGGAGTEAFF. The CDR3, as DNA: TGTGCCAGCGGATGGACAGGGGGCGCAGGCACTGAAGCTTTCTTT.